This is a list of T cell receptor beta chains from one sample in a study of T cell responses to AZD1222 COVID-19 vaccine. The assay was immunoSEQ multiplex PCR, and TCRdb's table has in-frame clones only and misses some. The table includes approximately 90,000 clones, roughly nine tenths detected once. Sequenced material: peripheral blood, taken on day 0 of AZD1222 vaccination. The receptors come from an adult in good health. Both conserved end residues are trimmed from each CDR3. The D gene is left open where the match is weak.

J	length	D	V	CDR3
TRBJ2-5	14	NA	TRBV5-1	ASSLDAGRWQETQY
TRBJ1-5	13	NA	TRBV6-5	ASTPVSPASQPQH
TRBJ2-3	13	TRBD2	TRBV6-1	ASSELAGGPDTQY
TRBJ2-7	11	NA	TRBV5-1	ASRRPSSYEQY
TRBJ1-6	12	NA	TRBV5-1	ASSLTGQNLPLH
TRBJ1-1	12	NA	TRBV3-1/TRBV3-2	ASSQVGEGTEAF
TRBJ1-1	11	NA	TRBV19	ASSTVINTEAF
TRBJ2-7	12	TRBD1	TRBV5-5	ASSPGTAPYEQY
TRBJ1-2	9	NA	TRBV29-1	SVTVNYGYT
TRBJ2-7	15	NA	TRBV19	ASSNGGPGTTSGEQY
TRBJ1-5	13	NA	TRBV28	ASSLPTGYNQPQH
TRBJ1-1	17	TRBD1	TRBV9	ASSVGDLGQVYMNTEAF
TRBJ1-2	11	NA	TRBV28	ASSLGLLRGYT
TRBJ1-1	11	NA	TRBV5-6	ASTLHGGTEAF
TRBJ2-3	16	TRBD2	TRBV7-8	ASSLRGGVPQSPDTQY
TRBJ2-3	14	TRBD2	TRBV6-2/TRBV6-3	ASSLSAGGGTDTQY
TRBJ2-7	10	NA	TRBV30	ACRVLFYEQY
TRBJ2-1	9	NA	TRBV12-3/TRBV12-4	ASTSGLEQF
TRBJ1-5	14	NA	TRBV7-9	ASSSSPQGYYQPQH
TRBJ2-7	12	NA	TRBV27	ASSLRGGPYEQY
TRBJ1-5	11	NA	TRBV18	ASQGPDNQPQH
TRBJ2-7	10	NA	TRBV12-3/TRBV12-4	ASSFEGPEQY
TRBJ2-1	12	NA	TRBV6-5	ASSYGTALGEQF
TRBJ1-1	12	NA	TRBV4-1	ASSHPAMNTEAF
TRBJ1-5	13	NA	TRBV4-1	ASSRTGSEDQPQH
TRBJ1-1	11	NA	TRBV4-2	ASSQDPGTEAF
TRBJ1-6	14	NA	TRBV18	ASSPAGASYNSPLH
TRBJ1-3	12	NA	TRBV9	ASRADDSGNTIY
TRBJ2-1	13	NA	TRBV9	ASSDGETSYNEQF
TRBJ1-2	11	NA	TRBV29-1	SVASGVGYGYT
TRBJ2-2	13	NA	TRBV19	ASSITRPNTGELF
TRBJ2-5	13	NA	TRBV5-1	ASSLDVSWRETQY
TRBJ1-4	12	NA	TRBV28	ASSLLAGNEKLF
TRBJ2-7	13	NA	TRBV5-1	ASSLLSAQSYEQY
TRBJ1-1	8	NA	TRBV29-1	SVVNTEAF
TRBJ1-2	11	NA	TRBV11-3	ASSFPRGHGYT
TRBJ1-4	15	TRBD1	TRBV7-9	ASSLGQGAATNEKLF
TRBJ2-5	13	NA	TRBV30	AWRSGVVLFGTQY